The 25 T cell receptor beta chains below all came from one sample that was sequenced in a study of CD8+CD57+ T cells in acquired aplastic anemia. The template for TCR beta VDJ and CDR3 sequence profiling was genomic DNA. TCRdb re-called the reads with MiXCR, one entry per CDR3 protein. The data contain roughly 160,000 distinct CDR3 sequences, roughly two thirds of them singletons. Patients included in sequencing had previously demonstrated CD8+CD57+ cell expansion by flow cytometry. Specimen: sorted CD4+, CD8+, or CD8+CD57+ T cells (not recorded which) from PBMCs. Receptors originate from a human donor with aplastic anemia.

The rearrangement links TRBV25-1 to TRBJ1-1; 9 bases match TRBD1. V was pared by 11 bases and J by 5 bases, with 6 bases of the junction left unmatched. Germline V gene lookup returns CDR1 MGHDK and CDR2 SYGVNS. The CDR3 is 12 residues long. The CDR3 reads CASGDRETEAFF. CDR3 coding DNA: TGTGCCTCCGGGGACAGGGAGACTGAAGCTTTCTTT.

This rearrangement joins TRBV19 to TRBJ2-5; D uncertain. This CDR3 has 13 amino acids. Germline CDR1 LNHDA, CDR2 SQIVND (reference sequence). V lost 7 bases, J lost 5 bases, and 14 bases lay in between. This CDR3 reads CASTIQEVETQYF. The DNA of the CDR3 is TGTGCCAGTACGATTCAGGAAGTGGAGACCCAGTACTTC. Full variable domain (remainder filled in from reference TRBV19 and TRBJ2-5): DGGITQSPKYLFRKEGQNVTLSCEQNLNHDAMYWYRQDPGQGLRLIYYSQIVNDFQKGDIAEGYSVSREKKESFPLTVTSAQKNPTAFYLCASTIQEVETQYFGPGTRLLVL.

This chain connects TRBV9 to TRBJ2-5; D may be TRBD1 (6 bases). Per germline, CDR1 SGDLS and CDR2 YYNGEE. Trimming took off 2 bases at V and 4 bases at J, with 15 bases between the two ends. CDR3 length: 15 residues. The CDR3 loop reads CASSVAGDTGETQYF. DNA for the CDR3: TGTGCCAGCAGCGTGGCTGGGGACACCGGAGAGACCCAGTACTTC.

The V and J genes are TRBV7-2 and TRBJ2-1; TRBD1 matches 7 bases. Germline values: CDR1 SGHTA, CDR2 FQGNSA. The V segment lost 6 bases and the J segment 9 bases; nucleotides outside the gene matches: 8. The CDR3 extends over 13 amino acids. The chain's CDR3 is CASRGQVKVEQFF. The CDR3 DNA reads TGTGCCAGCAGAGGACAGGTTAAGGTTGAGCAGTTCTTC.

The chain has TRBV19 and TRBJ1-1; D may be TRBD1 (5 bases). Per the germline V gene, CDR1 is LNHDA and CDR2 is SQIVND (reference sequence). The CDR3 extends over 14 amino acids. V was clipped by 10 bases and J by 4 bases, with 19 bases between them. The CDR3 is CATSMGEGTTEAFF. The CDR3 region has the DNA TGTGCCACCAGTATGGGGGAAGGGACCACTGAAGCTTTCTTT.

This clonotype was detected a few times. The genes are TRBV10-3 and TRBJ2-6; possible D gene TRBD2, 6 bases. V gave up 7 bases and J gave up 0 bases, with 10 bases separating them. CDR1 is ENHRY, CDR2 SYGVKD, per germline. CDR3 length: 15 residues. The CDR3 region is CAIKSGDSGANVLTF. CDR3 sequence (DNA): TGTGCCATCAAGTCGGGAGACTCTGGGGCCAACGTCCTGACTTTC.

The rearrangement links TRBV20-1 to TRBJ2-7; D not resolved. The germline V gene has CDR1 DFQATT and CDR2 SNEGSKA (reference sequence). The ends were cut back, 3 bases at V and 0 bases at J, with 6 bases in the middle. The CDR3 is made up of 12 amino acids. The CDR3: CSASQNSYEQYF. In DNA form, the CDR3 reads TGCAGTGCTAGCCAAAACTCCTACGAGCAGTACTTC.

The chain employs TRBV19 and TRBJ2-1; TRBD2 aligns across 9 bases. The germline gives CDR1 LNHDA, CDR2 SQIVND (reference sequence). This CDR3 contains 14 residues. V lost 7 bases and J lost 5; bases outside the gene matches: 6. Here the CDR3 DNA reads TGTGCCAGTACCCAGCGGGGGGCAAACAATGAGCAGTTCTTC. Its protein product is CASTQRGANNEQFF.

The chain is built from TRBV2 and TRBJ2-3, with D perhaps TRBD2 (6 bases). This CDR3 spans 12 amino acids. V lost 7 bases and J 7 bases, leaving 12 bases between the germline ends. CDR1 SNHLY and CDR2 FYNNEI come from the germline V gene. CDR3 bases: TGTGCCAGCATAAAGGGGAGGCATACGCAGTATTTT. Protein: CASIKGRHTQYF.

The chain uses TRBV2 and TRBJ2-3; perhaps TRBD2 as D (6 bases). CDR3 length: 14 amino acids. Germline V lookup: CDR1 SNHLY, CDR2 FYNNEI. V lost 7 bases and J lost 3, with 14 bases in between. CDR3 protein: CASTGTPRTDTQYF. CDR3 nucleotide sequence: TGTGCCAGCACCGGGACTCCGCGGACAGATACGCAGTATTTT. The variable domain in full, with the rest retrieved from reference TRBV2 and TRBJ2-3, is EPEVTQTPSHQVTQMGQEVILRCVPISNHLYFYWYRQILGQKVEFLVSFYNNEISEKSEIFDDQFSVERPDGSNFTLKIRSTKLEDSAMYFCASTGTPRTDTQYFGPGTRLTVL.

This clonotype was seen only a few times. The V call is TRBV5-1, the J call TRBJ1-2, with a weak D call TRBD1 (5 bases). This CDR3 is 14 amino acids long. V was clipped by 4 bases and J by 0 bases, with 10 bases between them. Germline CDR1 reads SGHRS; CDR2 reads YFSETQ. In DNA, the CDR3 is TGCGCCAGCAGCATGGACACTTCTAACTATGGCTACACCTTC. This translates into CASSMDTSNYGYTF.

The gene calls are TRBV19 and TRBJ2-7; D possibly corresponds to TRBD1 (5 bases). The V and J ends lost 4 bases and 6 bases respectively, with 16 bases between them. This CDR3 region has 14 residues. Germline-derived CDR1 and CDR2 are LNHDA and SQIVND (reference sequence). The CDR3 region is CASSTSAGWGEQYF. The CDR3 DNA reads TGTGCCAGTAGTACGTCGGCAGGGTGGGGCGAGCAGTACTTC. Looking up the rest from reference TRBV19 and TRBJ2-7 gives the full variable domain: DGGITQSPKYLFRKEGQNVTLSCEQNLNHDAMYWYRQDPGQGLRLIYYSQIVNDFQKGDIAEGYSVSREKKESFPLTVTSAQKNPTAFYLCASSTSAGWGEQYFGPGTRLTVT.

In this sample, this clonotype turned up once. The rearrangement uses TRBV20-1 and TRBJ2-2; a possible D gene is TRBD2 (5 bases). The germline V and J ends were trimmed by 6 bases and 3 bases, with 11 bases remaining between them. Germline V CDR1 and CDR2: DFQATT, SNEGSKA (reference sequence). The CDR3 has 13 residues. The CDR3 spells CSASGVDTGELFF. CDR3 bases: TGCAGTGCCTCCGGGGTTGACACCGGGGAGCTGTTTTTT.

The chain carries TRBV7-3 and TRBJ2-1; 10 bases align to TRBD2. The germline V gene has CDR1 SGHTA and CDR2 FQGTGA. V shed 5 bases, J shed 10 bases, and the junction held 8 bases outside the gene matches. The CDR3 spans 14 residues. This CDR3 reads CASSPNSGGAEQFF. The DNA of the CDR3 is TGTGCCAGCAGCCCAAACAGCGGGGGGGCGGAGCAGTTCTTC. The whole variable domain, remainder taken from reference TRBV7-3 and TRBJ2-1, is GAGVSQTPSNKVTEKGKYVELRCDPISGHTALYWYRQSLGQGPEFLIYFQGTGAADDSGLPNDRFFAVRPEGSVSTLKIQRTERGDSAVYLCASSPNSGGAEQFFGPGTRLTVL.

As concerns this clonotype: A junction end diverges from the germline sequence, so it may reflect a read error. The chain uses TRBV7-7 and TRBJ2-5; D remains ambiguous. The length of the CDR3 is 13 residues. The germline CDR1 and CDR2 sequences are SSHAT and FNYEAQ (reference sequence). CDR3 amino acids: CASSVTLEETQYF. CDR3 sequence (DNA): TGTGCTAGCAGCGTGACCCTAGAGGAGACCCAGTACTTC.

This clonotype was recorded a few times. J is TRBJ2-5 and V is TRBV7-7; D possibly corresponds to TRBD1 (5 bases). The CDR3 runs to 14 residues. Germline V gene sequence: CDR1 SSHAT, CDR2 FNYEAQ (reference sequence). Trimming took 4 bases from V and 2 from J, leaving 11 bases between them. The CDR3 reads CASSSQGLQETQYF. CDR3 sequence (DNA): TGTGCCAGCAGCTCCCAGGGTTTGCAAGAGACCCAGTACTTC.

The chain is built from TRBV9 and TRBJ2-1; weak D call: TRBD1 (6 bases). The length of the CDR3 is 16 residues. V was pared by 4 bases and J by 2 bases, with 16 bases between. Germline V gives CDR1 SGDLS, CDR2 YYNGEE. CDR3: CASSLHGGETYNEQFF. The CDR3 DNA is TGTGCCAGCAGCCTCCATGGGGGCGAAACCTACAATGAGCAGTTCTTC.

The chain carries TRBV10-3 and TRBJ2-7, with 9 bases identical to TRBD1. Germline assignment: CDR1 ENHRY and CDR2 SYGVKD. This CDR3 comprises 16 residues. Unmatched junction bases numbered 6, after V lost 0 bases and J lost 3 bases. CDR3 sequence reads: CAISESGQGGDYEQYF. DNA of the CDR3: TGTGCCATCAGTGAGTCGGGACAGGGAGGGGACTACGAGCAGTACTTC.

Turning to this clonotype: The germline gene is not matched at one end of the junction; a read error may be the cause. CDR3 bases: TGTGCCAGTACCCTCCTCGGGACCCTGGATGGAGACACCATATATTTT. This codes for CASTLLGTLDGDTIYF. This chain joins TRBV19 and TRBJ1-3; D perhaps matches TRBD1 (5 bases). The CDR3 contains 16 residues. Germline-derived CDR1 and CDR2 are LNHDA and SQIVND (reference sequence).

V and J are TRBV9 and TRBJ2-3, with D uncertain. The V end was cut by 4 bases, the J end by 1 base, with 10 bases between. The CDR3 has 14 residues. CDR1 and CDR2 (germline): SGDLS, YYNGEE. DNA for the CDR3: TGTGCCAGCAGCCGTGACGTCGGCACAGATACGCAGTATTTT. It is translated as CASSRDVGTDTQYF. Full variable domain (missing parts from reference TRBV9 and TRBJ2-3): DSGVTQTPKHLITATGQRVTLRCSPRSGDLSVYWYQQSLDQGLQFLIQYYNGEERAKGNILERFSAQQFPDLHSELNLSSLELGDSALYFCASSRDVGTDTQYFGPGTRLTVL.

V usage is TRBV25-1 and J usage is TRBJ1-6; a weak D match, TRBD1 (5 bases). Between the trimmed V and J ends, which lost 6 bases and 11 bases, there was a span of 23 bases. The CDR3 sequence is 16 residues long. Germline-derived CDR1 and CDR2 are MGHDK and SYGVNS. The CDR3 bases are TGTGCCAGCAGCACCACTAGCGGAGGGGTCTGGGCACCCCTCCACTTT. This encodes CASSTTSGGVWAPLHF.

The chain employs TRBV19 and TRBJ1-5, with D possibly TRBD1 on 6 matching bases. V lost 5 bases and J 1 base, leaving 12 bases between the germline ends. The CDR3 runs to 15 residues. Germline V lookup: CDR1 LNHDA, CDR2 SQIVND (reference sequence). The CDR3 nucleotides read TGTGCCAGTAGTGTCAGGGGAGGGAGCAATCAGCCCCAGCATTTT. Its protein is CASSVRGGSNQPQHF.

This clonotype was detected once. This may stem from a read error, because a much larger clone lies one nucleotide away. This chain connects TRBV6-4 to TRBJ1-5; D not resolved. CDR1 MRHNA and CDR2 SNTAGT come from the germline V gene. The CDR3 sequence is 15 residues long. V was clipped by 0 bases and J by 4 bases, with 10 bases between them. Here the CDR3 reads CASSDSTVGNQPQHF. CDR3 nucleotides: TGTGCCAGCAGTGACTCGACGGTAGGGAATCAGCCCCAGCATTTT.

V gene TRBV9 combines with J gene TRBJ1-1; D is ambiguous. Germline V CDR1 and CDR2: SGDLS, YYNGEE. The CDR3 is made up of 13 amino acids. Trimming shortened V by 1 base and J by 1 base, and 5 bases separated the two germline ends. CDR3: CASSVIGNTEAFF. The CDR3 DNA sequence: TGTGCCAGCAGCGTAATAGGGAACACTGAAGCTTTCTTT.

This clonotype has just a few counts. CDR3 region: CASSLGSGTKLRHF. CDR3 sequence (DNA): TGTGCCAGCAGTTTAGGATCGGGGACCAAACTAAGGCATTTT. The rearrangement joins TRBV28 to TRBJ1-5, with D possibly matching TRBD1 (5 bases). Trimming removed 2 bases at V and 15 bases at J, with 20 bases between. Germline V CDR1 and CDR2: MDHEN, SYDVKM. The CDR3 length is 14 residues. Full variable domain (rest looked up from reference TRBV28 and TRBJ1-5): DVKVTQSSRYLVKRTGEKVFLECVQDMDHENMFWYRQDPGLGLRLIYFSYDVKMKEKGDIPEGYSVSREKKERFSLILESASTNQTSMYLCASSLGSGTKLRHFGDGTRLSIL.